The text below deals with one TCR beta chain. Its antigen is unidentified. As for treatment: around 19 received Ad26.COV2.S at low or high dose, single or two shots; roughly five received placebo; per-sample allocation not given. Sampling took place 63 days after the first vaccine or placebo injection. An adult of 18-55 years in Boston served as donor. Vaccination employed an Ad26 vector expressing the Wuhan-strain SARS-CoV-2 spike. This sample stems from a study of Ad26.COV2.S vaccination and SARS-CoV-2 variants. Study-level information: Doses of Ad26.COV2.S were injected into muscle once or twice, 56 days apart.

Data came from immunoSEQ multiplex PCR; TCRdb stores just in-frame clones and leaves some out. The sample has 300,000 to 400,000 clones, about 89% seen once. This CDR3 has 12 amino acids. CDR1 and CDR2 (germline): SNHLY, FYNNEI. Between the trimmed V and J ends, which lost 0 bases and 9 bases, there was a span of 6 bases. Overall study results and limits: Vaccinees and placebo recipients showed similar non-spike TCR breadth.

The genes are TRBV2 and TRBJ2-1; unclear D gene. This receptor was obtained from a person aged 18 to 65 who received the Ad26.COV2.S COVID-19 vaccine or a placebo. The source material was peripheral blood, sampled in a trial of Ad26.COV2.S vaccine versus placebo. CDR3 bases: TGTGCCAGCAGTGAAGCGAGAGTTGAGCAGTTCTTC. Translating gives CASSEARVEQFF.